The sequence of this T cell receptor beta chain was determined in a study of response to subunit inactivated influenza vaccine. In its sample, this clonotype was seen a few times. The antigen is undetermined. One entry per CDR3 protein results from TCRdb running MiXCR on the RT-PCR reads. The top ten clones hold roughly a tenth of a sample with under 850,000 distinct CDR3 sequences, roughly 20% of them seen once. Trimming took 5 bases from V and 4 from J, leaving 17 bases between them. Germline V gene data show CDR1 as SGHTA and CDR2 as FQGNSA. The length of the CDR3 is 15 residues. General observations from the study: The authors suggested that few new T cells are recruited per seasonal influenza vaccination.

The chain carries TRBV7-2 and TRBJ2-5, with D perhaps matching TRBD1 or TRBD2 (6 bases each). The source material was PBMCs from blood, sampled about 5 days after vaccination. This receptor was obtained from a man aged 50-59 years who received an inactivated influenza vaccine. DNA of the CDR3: TGTGCCAGCAGCAAAGGGGGGCCGCAGGGAGAGACCCAGTACTTC. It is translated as CASSKGGPQGETQYF.